Following are 5 T cell receptor beta chains from one sample sequenced in a study of STAT5B mutations in CD4+ large granular lymphocyte leukemia. Sequencing was performed with immunoSEQ multiplex PCR; in TCRdb, only in-frame clones are kept and a portion is missing. The sample yields some 45,000 clones, around 85% seen once. The sample taken for sequencing was CD4+ T cells from blood buffy coats. The source is a human donor in good health.

Note on this clone: Other DNA sequences in the sample encode the same CDR3. The V gene is TRBV7-2, the J gene TRBJ1-1, with D perhaps TRBD1 (6 bases). The CDR3 covers 14 residues. The V and J ends lost 1 base and 8 bases respectively, with 14 bases between them. The germline V gene encodes CDR1 SGHTA and CDR2 FQGNSA. CDR3 DNA sequence: TGTGCCAGCAGCTTAGTAACGACAGGAGGAGAAGCTTTCTTT. This encodes CASSLVTTGGEAFF.

CDR3 DNA: TGTGCCAGCAGCTTAGGGGGGTACGGGGCCAACGTCCTGACTTTC. As protein: CASSLGGYGANVLTF. The rearrangement joins TRBV5-4 to TRBJ2-6; D is perhaps TRBD1 or TRBD2 (6 bases each). V shed 2 bases and J shed 4 bases, with 10 bases lying between them. CDR3 length: 15 residues. Germline loops: CDR1 SGHNT, CDR2 YYREEE (reference sequence). Full variable domain (remainder filled in from reference TRBV5-4 and TRBJ2-6): ETGVTQSPTHLIKTRGQQVTLRCSSQSGHNTVSWYQQALGQGPQFIFQYYREEENGRGNFPPRFSGLQFPNYSSELNVNALELDDSALYLCASSLGGYGANVLTFGAGSRLTVL.

This CDR3 is CAIRLAQETQYF. The CDR3 DNA reads TGTGCCATCCGACTCGCCCAAGAGACCCAGTACTTC. The V call is TRBV10-3, the J call TRBJ2-5; D is ambiguous. This CDR3 region has 12 residues. V lost 8 bases, J lost 1 base, and 8 bases lay in between. CDR1 is ENHRY, CDR2 SYGVKD, per germline.

J is TRBJ2-1 and V is TRBV28; TRBD2 agrees at 9 bases. CDR1 and CDR2 from the germline V gene are MDHEN and SYDVKM. The V gene end was trimmed by 1 base and the J gene end by 4 bases; junction bases not matched to a gene: 5. The CDR3 covers 16 residues. The CDR3 DNA is TGTGCCAGCAGTTTATTGGCTAGCGGGAATTACAATGAGCAGTTCTTC. It specifies CASSLLASGNYNEQFF. Full variable domain (outside the CDR3, taken from reference TRBV28 and TRBJ2-1): DVKVTQSSRYLVKRTGEKVFLECVQDMDHENMFWYRQDPGLGLRLIYFSYDVKMKEKGDIPEGYSVSREKKERFSLILESASTNQTSMYLCASSLLASGNYNEQFFGPGTRLTVL.

This chain joins TRBV4-1 and TRBJ2-3, with D perhaps given as TRBD1 or TRBD2 (5 bases each). The germline gives CDR1 MGHRA, CDR2 YSYEKL. This CDR3 is 15 amino acids long. V lost 2 bases, J lost 0 bases, and 9 bases lay in between. In nucleotides, the CDR3 is TGCGCCAGCAGCCAACGGGGCGGGAGCACAGATACGCAGTATTTT. Encoded protein: CASSQRGGSTDTQYF.